The present entry profiles one T cell receptor (beta chain) with its context. Its antigen is currently unknown. The data were obtained in a study of human T cells and chemical hapten exposure. Study-wide background: Read at 6 days, the patch tests placed 0.01% DPC on the upper back. General observations from the study: PT1 expanded TCR counts correlated positively with patch test score. Those TCRs sitting above 1 in 1000 frequency stayed the same with DPC sensitization.

Unique molecular identifiers were attached to individual cDNA molecules within the library. TCRdb ran MiXCR on the RACE reads and lists one entry per CDR3 protein. The top ten clones hold around 1.5% of a sample with more than 65,000 distinct CDR3 sequences, around 7.8% of them seen once. Germline V gives CDR1 LGHDT, CDR2 YNNKEL (reference sequence). This CDR3 is built from 15 residues. V was pared by 1 base and J by 0 bases, with 10 bases between. The time point here: patch test 1, 2 weeks after DPC sensitization. As to treatment: therapeutic diphenylcyclopropenone sensitization with weekly scalp DPC.

Sequences were derived from whole blood, sampled in connection with sensitization to the hapten diphenylcyclopropenone (DPC). The TCR was taken from a woman in her 30s with alopecia areata. Some clones in this sample may be carry-over from other donors' samples. This chain joins TRBV3-1 and TRBJ2-7, with D possibly TRBD1 on 5 matching bases. The CDR3 region has the DNA TGTGCCAGCAGCCAAGGCAGGGTGAGCTCCTACGAGCAGTACTTC. Protein product: CASSQGRVSSYEQYF.